Below, 10 T cell receptor beta chains from the same sample are listed, as sequenced in a study of T cells in Graves' hyperthyroidism and ophthalmopathy. Amplification of TCR beta CDR3 regions used RNA as the template. The study used the HTBI primer set for a first-round RT-PCR of the TCR CDR3. TCRdb re-called the multiplex PCR reads with MiXCR, one entry per CDR3 protein. This sample has approximately 200,000 distinct CDR3 sequences, with about 16% found just once. Sequenced material: blood. All receptors derive from a man between 40 and 49 years old with Graves' hyperthyroidism.

The chain carries TRBV5-1 and TRBJ1-2; a weak D match, TRBD1 (5 bases). The germline gives CDR1 SGHRS, CDR2 YFSETQ. V was clipped by 6 bases and J by 0 bases, with 9 bases between them. This CDR3 region has 13 residues. The CDR3 nucleotides read TGCGCCAGCATGGGGGAGGCTAACTATGGCTACACCTTC. It encodes CASMGEANYGYTF.

In its sample, this clonotype was seen many times. This chain's CDR3 is CASSTDRSSPLHF. The CDR3 region has the DNA TGTGCCAGCAGCACCGACAGGAGTTCACCCCTCCACTTT. The chain couples TRBV7-9 to TRBJ1-6, with D possibly being TRBD1 (6 bases). The CDR3 is 13 residues long. Germline lookup yields CDR1 SEHNR and CDR2 FQNEAQ (reference sequence). V lost 5 bases and J 9 bases, leaving 11 bases between the germline ends. Using reference TRBV7-9 and TRBJ1-6 for the parts outside the CDR3, the full variable domain is DTGVSQNPRHKITKRGQNVTFRCDPISEHNRLYWYRQTLGQGPEFLTYFQNEAQLEKSRLLSDRFSAERPKGSFSTLEIQRTEQGDSAMYLCASSTDRSSPLHFGNGTRLTVT.

On this clonotype itself: A much more abundant neighbour one base away suggests this may be a read error. The V and J genes are TRBV10-3 and TRBJ2-5; D perhaps matches TRBD1 (6 bases). The CDR3 contains 16 residues. V lost 4 bases and J lost 1, with 16 bases in between. The germline V gene has CDR1 ENHRY and CDR2 SYGVKD. The CDR3 spells CAISGGSGTTQETQYF. The CDR3 coding sequence is TGTGCCATCAGTGGAGGCTCCGGGACAACCCAAGAGACCCAGTACTTC.

The chain links TRBV5-5 to TRBJ1-2, with D perhaps matching TRBD1 (6 bases). The germline CDR1 and CDR2 sequences are SGHKS and YYEKEE (reference sequence). This CDR3 is 14 amino acids long. V was trimmed by 4 bases and J by 7 bases, leaving 17 bases between them. Here the CDR3 reads CASSEQGRDLGYTF. In DNA form, the CDR3 reads TGTGCCAGCAGCGAACAGGGCCGAGACCTTGGCTACACCTTC.

This clonotype came up a few times. The rearrangement links TRBV4-3 to TRBJ2-1; no firm D call. V gave up 1 base and J gave up 3 bases, with 16 bases separating them. CDR3 length: 17 amino acids. Germline loops: CDR1 LGHNA, CDR2 YSLEER. DNA for the CDR3: TGCGCCAGCAGCCAAGGTTGGGCTGCAGGCGGCTACAATGAGCAGTTCTTC. Translation: CASSQGWAAGGYNEQFF.

The gene calls are TRBV20-1 and TRBJ2-3; D is undetermined. Trimming cost V 1 base and J 2 bases, with 7 bases left between them. The germline V gene encodes CDR1 DFQATT and CDR2 SNEGSKA (reference sequence). CDR3 length: 13 amino acids. The chain's CDR3 is CSARGKYTDTQYF. Here the CDR3 DNA reads TGCAGTGCTAGAGGGAAATACACAGATACGCAGTATTTT.

This clonotype was counted a few times. This sequence joins TRBV6-1 and TRBJ2-6, with D perhaps matching TRBD1 (5 bases). Germline V gene lookup returns CDR1 MNHNS and CDR2 SASEGT. The CDR3 has 15 amino acids. V shed 6 bases and J shed 0 bases, with 9 bases lying between them. This CDR3 is CASSLGHSGANVLTF. In nucleotides, the CDR3 is TGTGCCAGCAGCCTCGGACACTCTGGGGCCAACGTCCTGACTTTC.

The chain combines TRBV7-2 with TRBJ2-7; no clear D. This CDR3 spans 13 amino acids. The germline gives CDR1 SGHTA, CDR2 FQGNSA. The germline V and J ends were trimmed by 2 bases and 4 bases, with 9 bases remaining between them. The CDR3: CASSLYPRYEQYF. As DNA, the CDR3 is TGTGCCAGCAGCTTATACCCCCGATACGAGCAGTACTTC. The whole variable domain, remainder taken from reference TRBV7-2 and TRBJ2-7, is GAGVSQSPSNKVTEKGKDVELRCDPISGHTALYWYRQSLGQGLEFLIYFQGNSAPDKSGLPSDRFSAERTGGSVSTLTIQRTQQEDSAVYLCASSLYPRYEQYFGPGTRLTVT.

This clonotype was detected many times. The chain recombines TRBV6-5 with TRBJ1-1, with TRBD1 matching over 7 bases. V was pared by 2 bases and J by 4 bases, with 4 bases of the junction left unmatched. Germline-derived CDR1 and CDR2 are MNHEY and SVGAGI. This CDR3 has 14 residues. The CDR3 nucleotides read TGTGCCAGCAGTTACAGGGGGCGAGGCACTGAAGCTTTCTTT. Its translation is CASSYRGRGTEAFF.

V usage is TRBV7-9 and J usage is TRBJ1-2, with D perhaps matching TRBD1 (5 bases). There are 14 residues in the CDR3. Germline loops: CDR1 SEHNR, CDR2 FQNEAQ (reference sequence). Trimming took 5 bases from V and 4 from J, leaving 14 bases between them. The CDR3 DNA sequence: TGTGCCAGCAGCCTACGGGGCCAGCTCTATGGCTACACCTTC. As protein: CASSLRGQLYGYTF.